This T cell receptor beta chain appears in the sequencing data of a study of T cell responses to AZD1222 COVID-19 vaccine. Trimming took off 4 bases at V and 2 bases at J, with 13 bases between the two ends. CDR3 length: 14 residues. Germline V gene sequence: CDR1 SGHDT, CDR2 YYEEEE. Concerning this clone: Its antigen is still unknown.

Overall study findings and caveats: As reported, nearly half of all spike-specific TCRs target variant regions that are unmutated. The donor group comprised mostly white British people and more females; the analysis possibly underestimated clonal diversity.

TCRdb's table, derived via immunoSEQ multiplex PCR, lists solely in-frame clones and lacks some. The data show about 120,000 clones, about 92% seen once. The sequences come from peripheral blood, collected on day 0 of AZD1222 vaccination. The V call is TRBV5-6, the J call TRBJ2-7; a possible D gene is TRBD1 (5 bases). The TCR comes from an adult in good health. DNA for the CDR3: TGTGCCAGCAGCAGCCTCGACAGACCCTACGAGCAGTACTTC. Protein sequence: CASSSLDRPYEQYF.